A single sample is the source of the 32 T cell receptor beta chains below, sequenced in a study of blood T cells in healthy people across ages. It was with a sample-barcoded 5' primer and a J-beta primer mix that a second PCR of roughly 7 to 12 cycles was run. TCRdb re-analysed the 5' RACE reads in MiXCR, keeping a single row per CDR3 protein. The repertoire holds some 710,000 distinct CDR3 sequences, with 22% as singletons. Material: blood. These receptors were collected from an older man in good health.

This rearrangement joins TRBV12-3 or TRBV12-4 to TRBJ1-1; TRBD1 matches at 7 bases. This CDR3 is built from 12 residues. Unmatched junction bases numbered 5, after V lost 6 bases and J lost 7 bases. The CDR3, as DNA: TGTGCCAGCAGAACAGGGGCGGTTGAAGCTTTCTTT. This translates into CASRTGAVEAFF.

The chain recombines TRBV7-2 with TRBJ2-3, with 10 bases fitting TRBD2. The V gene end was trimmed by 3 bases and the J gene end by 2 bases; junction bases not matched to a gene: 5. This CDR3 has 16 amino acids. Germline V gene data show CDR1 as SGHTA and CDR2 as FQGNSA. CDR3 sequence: CASSFLAGASTDTQYF. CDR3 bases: TGTGCCAGCAGCTTCCTAGCGGGGGCGTCCACAGATACGCAGTATTTT.

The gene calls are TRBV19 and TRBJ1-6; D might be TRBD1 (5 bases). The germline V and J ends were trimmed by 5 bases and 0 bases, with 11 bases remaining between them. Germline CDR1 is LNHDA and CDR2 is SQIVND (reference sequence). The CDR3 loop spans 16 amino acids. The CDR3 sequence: CASSPRGISYNSPLHF. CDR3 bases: TGTGCCAGTAGTCCCCGGGGGATCTCCTATAATTCACCCCTCCACTTT.

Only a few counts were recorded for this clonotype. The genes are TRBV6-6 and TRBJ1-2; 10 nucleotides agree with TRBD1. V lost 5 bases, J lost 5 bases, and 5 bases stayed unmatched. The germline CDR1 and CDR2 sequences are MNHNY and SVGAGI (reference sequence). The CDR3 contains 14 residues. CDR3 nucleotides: TGTGCCAGCAGTCAAACGGACAGGGGGTATGGCTACACCTTC. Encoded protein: CASSQTDRGYGYTF.

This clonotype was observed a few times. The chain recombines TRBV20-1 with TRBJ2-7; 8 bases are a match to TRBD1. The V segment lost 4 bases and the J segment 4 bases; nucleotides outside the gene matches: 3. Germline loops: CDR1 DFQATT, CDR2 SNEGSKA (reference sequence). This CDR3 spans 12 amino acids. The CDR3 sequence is CSANRGSYEQYF. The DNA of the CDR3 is TGCAGTGCTAACAGGGGGAGTTACGAGCAGTACTTC.

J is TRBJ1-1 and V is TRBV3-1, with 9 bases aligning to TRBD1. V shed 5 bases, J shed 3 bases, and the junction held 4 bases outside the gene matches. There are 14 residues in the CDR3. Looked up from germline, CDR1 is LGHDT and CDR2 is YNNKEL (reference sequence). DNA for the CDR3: TGTGCCAGCAGCAAACAGGGGGCGGACACTGAAGCTTTCTTT. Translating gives CASSKQGADTEAFF.

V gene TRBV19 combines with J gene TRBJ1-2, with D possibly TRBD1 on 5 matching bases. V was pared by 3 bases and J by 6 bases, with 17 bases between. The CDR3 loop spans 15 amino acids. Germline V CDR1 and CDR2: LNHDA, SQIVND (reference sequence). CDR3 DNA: TGTGCCAGTAGTATCTTGGACACTGGGTTCCATGGCTACACCTTC. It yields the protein CASSILDTGFHGYTF.

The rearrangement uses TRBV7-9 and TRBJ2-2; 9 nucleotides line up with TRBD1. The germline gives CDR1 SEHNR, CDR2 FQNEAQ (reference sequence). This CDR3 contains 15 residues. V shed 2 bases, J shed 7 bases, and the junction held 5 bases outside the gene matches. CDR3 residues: CASSLRDRGFGELFF. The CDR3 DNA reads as TGTGCCAGCAGCTTACGAGACAGGGGGTTCGGGGAGCTGTTTTTT. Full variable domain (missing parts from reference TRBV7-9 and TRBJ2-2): DTGVSQNPRHKITKRGQNVTFRCDPISEHNRLYWYRQTLGQGPEFLTYFQNEAQLEKSRLLSDRFSAERPKGSFSTLEIQRTEQGDSAMYLCASSLRDRGFGELFFGEGSRLTVL.

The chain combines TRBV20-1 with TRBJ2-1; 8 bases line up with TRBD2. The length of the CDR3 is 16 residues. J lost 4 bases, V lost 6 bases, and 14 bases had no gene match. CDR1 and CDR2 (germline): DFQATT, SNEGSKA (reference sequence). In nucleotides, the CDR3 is TGCAGTGCCCCGAGCGCGGGGCGGGGGGATTACAATGAGCAGTTCTTC. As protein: CSAPSAGRGDYNEQFF.

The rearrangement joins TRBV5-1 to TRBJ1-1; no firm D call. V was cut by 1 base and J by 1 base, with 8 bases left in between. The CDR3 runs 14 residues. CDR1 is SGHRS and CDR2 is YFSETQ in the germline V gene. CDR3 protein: CASSLPSGNTEAFF. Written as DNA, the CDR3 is TGCGCCAGCAGCTTGCCTTCAGGGAACACTGAAGCTTTCTTT.

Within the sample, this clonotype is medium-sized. The CDR3 nucleotides read TGCAGTGCGAGGGGACAGGTTAGCTATGGCTACACCTTC. Amino acids: CSARGQVSYGYTF. This rearrangement joins TRBV20-1 to TRBJ1-2, with 8 bases identical to TRBD1. The CDR3 length is 13 residues. The germline V gene has CDR1 DFQATT and CDR2 SNEGSKA (reference sequence). Losses at the gene ends were 6 bases for V and 4 bases for J; bases not matched to a gene: 7.

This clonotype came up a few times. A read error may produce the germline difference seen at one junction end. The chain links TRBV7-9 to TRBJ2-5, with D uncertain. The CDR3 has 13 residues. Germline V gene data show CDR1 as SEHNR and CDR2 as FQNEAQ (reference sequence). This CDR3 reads CASTLGYPYGQYF. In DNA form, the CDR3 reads TGTGCCAGCACCTTAGGGTACCCTTACGGGCAGTACTTC.

The CDR3 DNA follows: TGTGCCAGCTCACCCCTGGGGATCAGCTCCTATAATTCACCCCTCCACTTT. It encodes CASSPLGISSYNSPLHF. The rearrangement uses TRBV18 and TRBJ1-6, with D unclear. This CDR3 region has 17 residues. With 3 bases removed from V and 0 bases from J, the gap between germline ends came to 12 bases. The germline CDR1 and CDR2 sequences are KGHSH and LQKENI.

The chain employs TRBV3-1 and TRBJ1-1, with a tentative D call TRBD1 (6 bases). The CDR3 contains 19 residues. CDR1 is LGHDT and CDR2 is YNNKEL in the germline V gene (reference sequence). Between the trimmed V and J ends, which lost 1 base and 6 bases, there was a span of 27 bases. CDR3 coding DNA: TGTGCCAGCAGCCAAGCCCTGGGGGGGGCGTTCTCGAATTTTGCTGAAGCTTTCTTT. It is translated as CASSQALGGAFSNFAEAFF.

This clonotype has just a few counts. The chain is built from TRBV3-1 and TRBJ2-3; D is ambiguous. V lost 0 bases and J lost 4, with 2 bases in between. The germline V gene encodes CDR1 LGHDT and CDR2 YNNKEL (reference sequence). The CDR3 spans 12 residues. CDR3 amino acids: CASSQEADTQYF. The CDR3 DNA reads TGTGCCAGCAGCCAAGAGGCAGATACGCAGTATTTT.

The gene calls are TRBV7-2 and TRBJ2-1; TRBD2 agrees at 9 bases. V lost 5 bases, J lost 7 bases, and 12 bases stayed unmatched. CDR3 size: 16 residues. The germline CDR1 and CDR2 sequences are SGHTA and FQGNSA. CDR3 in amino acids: CASSLAVAGVRNEQFF. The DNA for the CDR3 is TGTGCCAGCAGCCTTGCCGTAGCGGGAGTACGTAATGAGCAGTTCTTC. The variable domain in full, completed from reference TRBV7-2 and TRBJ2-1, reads GAGVSQSPSNKVTEKGKDVELRCDPISGHTALYWYRQSLGQGLEFLIYFQGNSAPDKSGLPSDRFSAERTGGSVSTLTIQRTQQEDSAVYLCASSLAVAGVRNEQFFGPGTRLTVL.

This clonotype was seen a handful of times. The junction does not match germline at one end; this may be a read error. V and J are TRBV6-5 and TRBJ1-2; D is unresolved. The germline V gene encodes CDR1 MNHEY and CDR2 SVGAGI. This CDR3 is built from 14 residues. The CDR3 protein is CTSSYSSIAYGYTF. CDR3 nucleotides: TGTACCAGCAGTTACTCGAGTATCGCTTATGGCTACACCTTC.

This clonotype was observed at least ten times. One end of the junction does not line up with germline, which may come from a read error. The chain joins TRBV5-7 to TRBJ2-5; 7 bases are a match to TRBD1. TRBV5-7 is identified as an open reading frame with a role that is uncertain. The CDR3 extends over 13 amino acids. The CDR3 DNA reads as TGTGCCAGCAGCTTCGATCGGGACAGTTCAAAGCTCTTC. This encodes CASSFDRDSSKLF.

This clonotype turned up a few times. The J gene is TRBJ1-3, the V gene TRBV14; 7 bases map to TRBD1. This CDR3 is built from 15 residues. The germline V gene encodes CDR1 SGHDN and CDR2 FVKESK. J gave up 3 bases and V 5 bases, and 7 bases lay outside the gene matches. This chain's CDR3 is CASSRPGQLGNTIYF. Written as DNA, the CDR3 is TGTGCCAGCAGCAGACCGGGACAGCTTGGAAACACCATATATTTT.

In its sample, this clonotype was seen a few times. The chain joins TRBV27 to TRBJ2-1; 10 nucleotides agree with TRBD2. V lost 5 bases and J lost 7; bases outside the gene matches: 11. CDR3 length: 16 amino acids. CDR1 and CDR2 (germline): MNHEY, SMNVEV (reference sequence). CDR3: CASSVPGLASGNEQFF. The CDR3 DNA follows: TGTGCCAGCAGTGTACCGGGACTAGCGTCCGGGAATGAGCAGTTCTTC.

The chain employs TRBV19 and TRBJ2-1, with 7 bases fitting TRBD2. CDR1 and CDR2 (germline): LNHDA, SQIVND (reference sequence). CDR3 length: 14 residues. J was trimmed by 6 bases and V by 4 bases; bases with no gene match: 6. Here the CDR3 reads CASSKSLASNEQFF. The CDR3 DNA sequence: TGTGCCAGTAGTAAGTCACTAGCGTCCAATGAGCAGTTCTTC.

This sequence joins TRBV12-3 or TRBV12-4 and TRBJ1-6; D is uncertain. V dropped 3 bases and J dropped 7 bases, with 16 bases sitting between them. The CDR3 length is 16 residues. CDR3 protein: CASSFRYGVENSPLHF. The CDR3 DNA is TGTGCCAGCAGTTTTCGGTACGGGGTCGAAAATTCACCCCTCCACTTT.

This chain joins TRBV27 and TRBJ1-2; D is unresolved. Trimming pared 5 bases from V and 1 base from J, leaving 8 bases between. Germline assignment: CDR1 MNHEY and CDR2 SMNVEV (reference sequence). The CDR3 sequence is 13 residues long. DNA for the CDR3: TGTGCCAGCAGTCCCAGTTATAACTATGGCTACACCTTC. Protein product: CASSPSYNYGYTF.

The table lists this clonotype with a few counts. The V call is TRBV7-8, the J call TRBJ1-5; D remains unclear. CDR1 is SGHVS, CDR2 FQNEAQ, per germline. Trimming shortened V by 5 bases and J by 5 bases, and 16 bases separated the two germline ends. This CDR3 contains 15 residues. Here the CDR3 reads CASSTVEVPDQPQHF. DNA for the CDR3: TGTGCCAGCAGCACCGTGGAGGTCCCGGATCAGCCCCAGCATTTT.

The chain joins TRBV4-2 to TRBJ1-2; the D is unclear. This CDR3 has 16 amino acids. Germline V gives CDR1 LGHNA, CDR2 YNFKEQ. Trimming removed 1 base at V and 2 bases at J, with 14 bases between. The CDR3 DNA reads TGTGCCAGCAGCCAAGGCGATTCCGGCTTAAACTATGGCTACACCTTC. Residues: CASSQGDSGLNYGYTF.

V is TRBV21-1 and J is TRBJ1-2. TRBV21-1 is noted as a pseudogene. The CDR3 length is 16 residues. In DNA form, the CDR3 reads TGTGCCAGCAGCAAAGGGAAAACGGAGCACTACTATGGCTACACCTTC. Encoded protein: CASSKGKTEHYYGYTF.

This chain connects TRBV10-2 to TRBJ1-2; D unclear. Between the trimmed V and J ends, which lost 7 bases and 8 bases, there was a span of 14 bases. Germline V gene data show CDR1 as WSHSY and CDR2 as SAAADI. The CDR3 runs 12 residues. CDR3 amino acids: CASTGGYDGYTF. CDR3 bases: TGCGCCAGCACGGGCGGGTACGACGGCTACACCTTC.

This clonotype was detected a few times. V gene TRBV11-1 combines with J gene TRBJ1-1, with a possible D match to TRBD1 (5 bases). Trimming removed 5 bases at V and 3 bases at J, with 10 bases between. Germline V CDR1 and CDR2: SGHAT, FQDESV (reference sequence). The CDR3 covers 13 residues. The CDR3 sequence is CASSAGPDTEAFF. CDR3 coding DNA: TGTGCCAGCAGCGCAGGGCCGGACACTGAAGCTTTCTTT. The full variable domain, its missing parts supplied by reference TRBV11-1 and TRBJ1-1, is EAEVAQSPRYKITEKSQAVAFWCDPISGHATLYWYRQILGQGPELLVQFQDESVVDDSQLPKDRFSAERLKGVDSTLKIQPAELGDSAMYLCASSAGPDTEAFFGQGTRLTVV.

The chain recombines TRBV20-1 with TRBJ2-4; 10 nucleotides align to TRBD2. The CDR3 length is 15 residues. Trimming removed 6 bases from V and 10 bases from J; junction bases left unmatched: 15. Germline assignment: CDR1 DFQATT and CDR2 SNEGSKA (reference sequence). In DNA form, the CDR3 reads TGCAGTGCCCGACCGGGACTAGCGTCACTAAATATTCAGTACTTC. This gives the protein CSARPGLASLNIQYF.

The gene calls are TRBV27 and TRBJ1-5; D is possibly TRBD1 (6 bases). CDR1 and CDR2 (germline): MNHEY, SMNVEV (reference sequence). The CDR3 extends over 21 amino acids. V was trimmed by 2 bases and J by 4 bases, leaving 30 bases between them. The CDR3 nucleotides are TGTGCCAGCAGTTTAAGAGCCGTCGGGGGACAATCTTCCGTCCCGAATCAGCCCCAGCATTTT. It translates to CASSLRAVGGQSSVPNQPQHF.

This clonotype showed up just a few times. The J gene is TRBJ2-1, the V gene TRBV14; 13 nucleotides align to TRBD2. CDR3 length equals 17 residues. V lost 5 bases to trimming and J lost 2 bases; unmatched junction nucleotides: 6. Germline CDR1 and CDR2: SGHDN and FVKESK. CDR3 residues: CASSKGLAGVPYNEQFF. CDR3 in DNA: TGTGCCAGCAGCAAAGGACTAGCGGGAGTGCCCTACAATGAGCAGTTCTTC.

CDR3 DNA sequence: TGTGCCAGCAGTTATTGGCAGAATGAAAAACTGTTTTTT. The encoded protein is CASSYWQNEKLFF. This chain connects TRBV6-6 to TRBJ1-4, with no clear D. The CDR3 is 13 residues long. V was clipped by 3 bases and J by 5 bases, with 7 bases between them. Germline assignment: CDR1 MNHNY and CDR2 SVGAGI (reference sequence).